The source of this T cell receptor (beta chain) is a study of cytomegalovirus exposure and HLA in healthy donors. Across the whole study: An early data release held about 85 million unique TCRs from HLA-typed donors. Across under 450 genotyped donors, 81% landed in the Caucasian-associated ancestry cluster.

The PCR contained 60 Vbeta and 13 Jbeta primers. Measured with immunoSEQ multiplex PCR; TCRdb has only the in-frame clones, and not every one. This listing includes roughly 88,000 clones. Germline CDR1 and CDR2: MNHNS and SASEGT. The CDR3 spans 16 residues. V shed 4 bases, J shed 0 bases, and the junction held 6 bases outside the gene matches. The clonotype originates from a man aged 50 or older in good health and CMV-seropositive. What was sequenced was PBMCs. This chain connects TRBV6-1 to TRBJ2-3; 8 nucleotides agree with TRBD2. The DNA for the CDR3 is TGTGCCAGCAGTGGACTAGCGTATGATAGCACAGATACGCAGTATTTT. It translates to CASSGLAYDSTDTQYF.